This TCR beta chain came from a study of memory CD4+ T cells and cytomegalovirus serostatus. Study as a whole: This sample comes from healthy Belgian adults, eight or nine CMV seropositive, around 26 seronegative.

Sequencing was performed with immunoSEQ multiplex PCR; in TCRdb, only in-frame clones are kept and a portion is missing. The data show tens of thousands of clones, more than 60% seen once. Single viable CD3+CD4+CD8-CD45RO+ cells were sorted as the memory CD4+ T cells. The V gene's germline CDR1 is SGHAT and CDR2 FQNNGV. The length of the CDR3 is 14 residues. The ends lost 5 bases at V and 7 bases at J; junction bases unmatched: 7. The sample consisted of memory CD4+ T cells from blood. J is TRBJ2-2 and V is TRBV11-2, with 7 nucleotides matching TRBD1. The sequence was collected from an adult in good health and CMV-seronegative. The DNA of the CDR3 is TGTGCCAGCAGCAGGACAGGTCTTAACGGGGAGCTGTTTTTT. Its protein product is CASSRTGLNGELFF.